The clone carrying this T cell receptor beta chain was observed a few times. This table comes from immunoSEQ multiplex PCR, and its TCRdb copy is limited to in-frame clones, with some not included. The repertoire has under 85,000 clones, approximately 80% of them found once; the top ten carry about an eighth. The sample belongs to a study of blood T cell repertoires in COVID-19. The V gene lost 2 bases and the J gene lost 9 bases, with 27 bases spanning the gap. Germline V gene lookup returns CDR1 SGHNT and CDR2 YYREEE (reference sequence). The CDR3 is 19 amino acids. This chain links TRBV5-4 with TRBJ1-6; a possible D gene is TRBD1 (5 bases). The sequence was obtained from a middle-aged man with COVID-19, enrolled during active disease. The source material was peripheral blood. For the CDR3, the DNA is TGTGCCAGCAGCTTTGTTCTTCCCTACGGGGGTGTATTGAGTTCACCCCTCCACTTT. Amino acid sequence: CASSFVLPYGGVLSSPLHF. The whole variable domain, filled in from reference TRBV5-4 and TRBJ1-6, reads ETGVTQSPTHLIKTRGQQVTLRCSSQSGHNTVSWYQQALGQGPQFIFQYYREEENGRGNFPPRFSGLQFPNYSSELNVNALELDDSALYLCASSFVLPYGGVLSSPLHFGNGTRLTVT.